Following are 9 T cell receptor beta chains from one sample sequenced in a study of T cell responses to AZD1222 COVID-19 vaccine (dated by TCRdb to the early 2020s). Receptors were amplified or captured by the immunoSEQ multiplex PCR assay. The immuneACCESS repertoire file appears here via TCRdb, limited to in-frame rearrangements. These files lack a portion of the clones; in checked studies, under half of the deficit traces to unresolved V genes, and the cause of the others is not known. This sample has under 100,000 clones in its table, and around 90% of those were observed once. About 16% of the sample is taken by the ten largest. The time point label, as the study defines it: baseline before first vaccination. Sequencing used peripheral blood, obtained on day 0 of AZD1222 vaccination. These receptors came from an adult in good health.

The sample holds a few counts of this clone. This chain connects TRBV11-3 to TRBJ2-1; tentatively, D is TRBD2 (5 bases). The germline V gene encodes CDR1 SGHNT and CDR2 YENEEA. With 5 bases removed from V and 4 bases from J, the gap between germline ends came to 24 bases. The CDR3 consists of 18 residues. CDR3 protein: CASSHRPLGDPIYNEQFF. The CDR3 nucleotides are TGTGCCAGCAGCCACCGTCCCTTGGGAGACCCCATATACAATGAGCAGTTCTTC.

The chain carries TRBV5-1 and TRBJ2-3; D gene unclear. V was pared by 5 bases and J by 2 bases, with 12 bases between. Germline-derived CDR1 and CDR2 are SGHRS and YFSETQ. The CDR3 is 14 residues long. CDR3 DNA: TGCGCCAGCAGGTGGAGCGTACTCACAGATACGCAGTATTTT. This translates into CASRWSVLTDTQYF.

The chain is built from TRBV19 and TRBJ1-5; D gene unclear. This CDR3 contains 15 residues. V was shortened by 4 bases and J by 3 bases, with 13 bases between the two germline ends. The germline V gene has CDR1 LNHDA and CDR2 SQIVND (reference sequence). CDR3 loop: CASSTNRPPNQPQHF. The CDR3 bases are TGTGCCAGTAGTACCAACCGACCGCCCAATCAGCCCCAGCATTTT.

The chain joins TRBV20-1 to TRBJ2-1; D ambiguous. The CDR3 length is 11 residues. V was trimmed by 4 bases and J by 10 bases, leaving 11 bases between them. Germline CDR1 and CDR2: DFQATT and SNEGSKA (reference sequence). In DNA form, the CDR3 reads TGCAGTGCTAAAACGGATTACGAGCAGTTCTTC. This sequence encodes CSAKTDYEQFF.

The chain carries TRBV9 and TRBJ1-3; D unclear. The germline gives CDR1 SGDLS, CDR2 YYNGEE. This CDR3 has 17 amino acids. Trimming removed 0 bases at V and 0 bases at J, with 13 bases between. The CDR3 protein is CASSVEGARRSGNTIYF. The CDR3 nucleotides read TGTGCCAGCAGCGTAGAGGGAGCTCGGCGCTCTGGAAACACCATATATTTT.

This clone was seen just once. This chain uses TRBV24-1 with TRBJ1-3; D gene unclear. CDR3 length: 16 amino acids. Germline-derived CDR1 and CDR2 are KGHDR and SFDVKD. V was trimmed by 6 bases and J by 0 bases, leaving 14 bases between them. CDR3 region: CATSPRASSSGNTIYF. The CDR3 DNA follows: TGTGCCACCAGTCCGCGTGCGTCATCCTCTGGAAACACCATATATTTT.

The chain combines TRBV5-5 with TRBJ2-4; weak D call: TRBD2 (5 bases). The V and J ends lost 3 bases and 0 bases respectively, with 10 bases between them. The CDR3 extends over 15 amino acids. Germline V lookup: CDR1 SGHKS, CDR2 YYEKEE (reference sequence). The CDR3 DNA reads TGTGCCAGCAGCTCCGGACTGCCAGCCAAAAACATTCAGTACTTC. Translated, it gives CASSSGLPAKNIQYF. The full variable domain, completed using reference TRBV5-5 and TRBJ2-4, is DAGVTQSPTHLIKTRGQQVTLRCSPISGHKSVSWYQQVLGQGPQFIFQYYEKEERGRGNFPDRFSARQFPNYSSELNVNALLLGDSALYLCASSSGLPAKNIQYFGAGTRLSVL.

This chain joins TRBV29-1 and TRBJ1-1, with D maybe TRBD1 (6 bases). This CDR3 spans 14 amino acids. CDR1 and CDR2 from the germline V gene are SQVTM and ANQGSEA. The V gene lost 5 bases and the J gene lost 5 bases, with 18 bases spanning the gap. CDR3 in DNA: TGCAGCGTTCACCAAGGGGGTGGGAGTACTGAAGCTTTCTTT. Amino acid sequence: CSVHQGGGSTEAFF.

Here the CDR3 reads CASSIAGQSYGYTF. In nucleotides, the CDR3 is TGTGCCAGTAGTATCGCTGGGCAGAGTTATGGCTACACCTTC. This chain uses TRBV19 with TRBJ1-2; D is uncertain. Looked up from germline, CDR1 is LNHDA and CDR2 is SQIVND (reference sequence). The V gene lost 3 bases and the J gene lost 5 bases, with 13 bases spanning the gap. The CDR3 contains 14 residues.